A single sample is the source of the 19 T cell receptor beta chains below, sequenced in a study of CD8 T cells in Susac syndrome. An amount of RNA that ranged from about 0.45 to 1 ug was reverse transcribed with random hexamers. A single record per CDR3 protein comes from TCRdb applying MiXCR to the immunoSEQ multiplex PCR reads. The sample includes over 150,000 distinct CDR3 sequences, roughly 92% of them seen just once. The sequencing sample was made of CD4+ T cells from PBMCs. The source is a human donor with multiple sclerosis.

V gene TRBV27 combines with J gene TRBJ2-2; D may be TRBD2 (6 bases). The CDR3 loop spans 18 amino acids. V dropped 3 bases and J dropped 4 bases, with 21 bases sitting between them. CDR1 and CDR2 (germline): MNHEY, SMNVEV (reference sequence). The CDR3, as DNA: TGTGCCAGCAGTTTCGTACCCAGCGGGCGTTACCTCACCGGGGAGCTGTTTTTT. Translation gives CASSFVPSGRYLTGELFF.

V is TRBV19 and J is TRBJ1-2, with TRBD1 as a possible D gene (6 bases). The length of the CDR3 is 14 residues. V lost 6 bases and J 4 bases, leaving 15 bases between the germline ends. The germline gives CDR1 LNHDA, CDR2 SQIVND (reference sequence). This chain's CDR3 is CASRSRGRGYGYTF. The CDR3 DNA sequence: TGTGCCAGTAGAAGCCGGGGGCGCGGCTATGGCTACACCTTC.

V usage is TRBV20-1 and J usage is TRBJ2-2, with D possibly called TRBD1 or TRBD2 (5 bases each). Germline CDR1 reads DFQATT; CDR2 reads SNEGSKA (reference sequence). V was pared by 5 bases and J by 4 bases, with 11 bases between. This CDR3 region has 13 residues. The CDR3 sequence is CSAPGTATGELFF. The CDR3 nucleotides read TGCAGTGCTCCCGGGACCGCCACCGGGGAGCTGTTTTTT.

The CDR3 DNA sequence: TGTGCCATCAGTGAGTCGACAGGCGGGTACGAGCAGTACTTC. This sequence encodes CAISESTGGYEQYF. The J gene is TRBJ2-7, the V gene TRBV10-3, with D perhaps TRBD1 (6 bases). This CDR3 contains 14 residues. Looked up from germline, CDR1 is ENHRY and CDR2 is SYGVKD. Trimming took off 0 bases at V and 4 bases at J, with 10 bases between the two ends.

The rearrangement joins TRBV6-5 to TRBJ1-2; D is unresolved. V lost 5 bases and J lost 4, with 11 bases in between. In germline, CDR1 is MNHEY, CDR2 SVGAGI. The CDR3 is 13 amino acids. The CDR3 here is CASSNPYGYGYTF. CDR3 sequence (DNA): TGTGCCAGCAGTAACCCCTACGGCTATGGCTACACCTTC.

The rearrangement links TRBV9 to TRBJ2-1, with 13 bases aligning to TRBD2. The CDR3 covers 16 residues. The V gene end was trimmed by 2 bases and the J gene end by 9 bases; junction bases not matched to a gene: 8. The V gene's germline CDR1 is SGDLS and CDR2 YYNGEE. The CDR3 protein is CASSVIGTSGIGEQFF. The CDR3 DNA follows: TGTGCCAGCAGCGTGATAGGGACTAGCGGGATAGGTGAGCAGTTCTTC. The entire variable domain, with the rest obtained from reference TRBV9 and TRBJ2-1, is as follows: DSGVTQTPKHLITATGQRVTLRCSPRSGDLSVYWYQQSLDQGLQFLIQYYNGEERAKGNILERFSAQQFPDLHSELNLSSLELGDSALYFCASSVIGTSGIGEQFFGPGTRLTVL.

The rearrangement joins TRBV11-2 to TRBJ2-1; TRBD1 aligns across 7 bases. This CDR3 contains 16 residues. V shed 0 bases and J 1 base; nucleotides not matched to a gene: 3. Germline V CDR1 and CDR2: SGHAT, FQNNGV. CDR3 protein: CASSLDRDSSYNEQFF. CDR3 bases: TGTGCCAGCAGCTTAGACCGGGACAGTTCCTACAATGAGCAGTTCTTC.

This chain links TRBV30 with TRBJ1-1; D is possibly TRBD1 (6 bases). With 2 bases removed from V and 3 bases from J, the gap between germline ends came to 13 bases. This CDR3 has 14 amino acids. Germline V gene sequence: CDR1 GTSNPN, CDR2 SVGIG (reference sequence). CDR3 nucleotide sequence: TGTGCCTGGAGTAAACAGGGATGGGACACTGAAGCTTTCTTT. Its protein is CAWSKQGWDTEAFF.

The CDR3 DNA sequence: TGTGCCAGCAATATACAGGATACCTACGAGCAGTACTTC. This encodes CASNIQDTYEQYF. This chain joins TRBV7-9 and TRBJ2-7; maybe TRBD1 (5 bases). The CDR3 has 13 residues. The V gene's germline CDR1 is SEHNR and CDR2 FQNEAQ (reference sequence). With 7 bases removed from V and 2 bases from J, the gap between germline ends came to 12 bases.

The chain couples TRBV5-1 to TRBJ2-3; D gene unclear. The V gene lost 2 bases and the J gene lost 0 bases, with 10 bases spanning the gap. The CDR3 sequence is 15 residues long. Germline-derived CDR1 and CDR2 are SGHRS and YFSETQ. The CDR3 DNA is TGCGCCAGCAGCTTTAGGACGCCTAGCACAGATACGCAGTATTTT. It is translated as CASSFRTPSTDTQYF.

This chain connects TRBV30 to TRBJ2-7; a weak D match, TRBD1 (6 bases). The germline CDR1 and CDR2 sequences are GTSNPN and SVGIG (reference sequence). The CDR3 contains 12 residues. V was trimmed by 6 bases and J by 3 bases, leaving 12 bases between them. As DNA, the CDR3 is TGTGCCTGTCGGGACACATTCTACGAGCAGTACTTC. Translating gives CACRDTFYEQYF.

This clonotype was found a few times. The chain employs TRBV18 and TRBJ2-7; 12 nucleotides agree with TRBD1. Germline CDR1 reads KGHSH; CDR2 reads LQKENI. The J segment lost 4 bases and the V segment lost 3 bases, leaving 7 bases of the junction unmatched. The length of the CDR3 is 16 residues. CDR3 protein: CASSPLSGQGAYEQYF. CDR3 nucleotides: TGTGCCAGCTCACCCCTTTCGGGACAGGGGGCGTACGAGCAGTACTTC.

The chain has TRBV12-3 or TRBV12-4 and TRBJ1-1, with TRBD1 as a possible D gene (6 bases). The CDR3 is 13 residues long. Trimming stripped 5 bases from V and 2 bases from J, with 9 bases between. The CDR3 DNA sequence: TGTGCCAGCAGTCGGACAGATAACACTGAAGCTTTCTTT. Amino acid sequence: CASSRTDNTEAFF.

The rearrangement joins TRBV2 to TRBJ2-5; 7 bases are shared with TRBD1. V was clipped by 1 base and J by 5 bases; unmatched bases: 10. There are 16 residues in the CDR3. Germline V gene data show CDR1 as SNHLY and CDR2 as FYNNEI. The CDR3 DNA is TGTGCCAGCAGTGAAGTTACCGACAGGGCCCACGAGACCCAGTACTTC. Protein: CASSEVTDRAHETQYF.

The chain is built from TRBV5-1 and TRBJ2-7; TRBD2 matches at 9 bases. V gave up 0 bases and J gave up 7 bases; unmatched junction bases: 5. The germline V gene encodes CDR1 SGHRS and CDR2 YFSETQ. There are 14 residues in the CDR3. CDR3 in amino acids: CASSLELAGKEQYF. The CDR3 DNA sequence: TGCGCCAGCAGCTTGGAACTAGCGGGTAAGGAGCAGTACTTC.

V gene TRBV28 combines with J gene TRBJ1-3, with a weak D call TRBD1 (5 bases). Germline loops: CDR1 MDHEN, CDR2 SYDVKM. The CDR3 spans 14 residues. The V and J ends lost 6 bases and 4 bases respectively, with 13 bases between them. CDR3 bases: TGTGCCAGCAGGGCCCACGGGGCCGGAAACACCATATATTTT. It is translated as CASRAHGAGNTIYF.

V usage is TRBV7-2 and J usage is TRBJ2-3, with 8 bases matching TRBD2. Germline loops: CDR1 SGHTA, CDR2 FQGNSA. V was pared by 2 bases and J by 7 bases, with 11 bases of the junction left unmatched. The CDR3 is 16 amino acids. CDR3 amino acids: CASSLTSGRFGYTQYF. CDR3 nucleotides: TGTGCCAGCAGCTTAACCAGCGGGAGATTTGGGTATACGCAGTATTTT.

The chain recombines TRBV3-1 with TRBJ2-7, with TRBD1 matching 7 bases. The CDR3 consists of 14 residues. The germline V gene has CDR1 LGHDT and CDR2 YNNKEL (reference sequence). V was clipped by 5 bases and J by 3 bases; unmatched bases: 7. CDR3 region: CASSSLGQNYEQYF. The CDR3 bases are TGTGCCAGCAGCTCTTTGGGACAGAACTACGAGCAGTACTTC.

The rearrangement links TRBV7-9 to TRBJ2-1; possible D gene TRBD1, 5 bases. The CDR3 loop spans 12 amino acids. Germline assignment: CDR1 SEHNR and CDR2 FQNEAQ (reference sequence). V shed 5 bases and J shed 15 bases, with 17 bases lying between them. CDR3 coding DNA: TGTGCCAGCAGCAGCTTTGCAGGGTATCCGTTCTTC. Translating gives CASSSFAGYPFF. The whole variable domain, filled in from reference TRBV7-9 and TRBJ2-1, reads DTGVSQNPRHKITKRGQNVTFRCDPISEHNRLYWYRQTLGQGPEFLTYFQNEAQLEKSRLLSDRFSAERPKGSFSTLEIQRTEQGDSAMYLCASSSFAGYPFFGPGTRLTVL.